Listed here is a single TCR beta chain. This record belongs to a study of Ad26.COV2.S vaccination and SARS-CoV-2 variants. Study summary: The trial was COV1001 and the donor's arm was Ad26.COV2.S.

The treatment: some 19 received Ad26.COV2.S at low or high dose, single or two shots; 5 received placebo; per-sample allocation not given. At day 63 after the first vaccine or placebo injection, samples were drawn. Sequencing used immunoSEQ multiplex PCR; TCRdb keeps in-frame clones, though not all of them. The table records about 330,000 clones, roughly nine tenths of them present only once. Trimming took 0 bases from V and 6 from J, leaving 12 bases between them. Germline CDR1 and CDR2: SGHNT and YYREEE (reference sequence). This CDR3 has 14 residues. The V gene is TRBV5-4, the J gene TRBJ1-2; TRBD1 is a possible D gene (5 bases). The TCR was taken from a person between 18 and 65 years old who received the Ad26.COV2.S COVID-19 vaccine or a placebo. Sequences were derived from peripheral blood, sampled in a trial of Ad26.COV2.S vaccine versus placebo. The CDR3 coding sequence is TGTGCCAGCAGCTTGGGTAGCAGGGATAATGGCTACACCTTC. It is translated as CASSLGSRDNGYTF.